A single sample gave rise to the 27 T cell receptor beta chains below, sequenced in a study of T cells expressing NK-cell markers. Reanalyzing the 5' RACE reads, TCRdb keeps one entry per CDR3 protein, without DNA. The sample totals 550,000 to 600,000 distinct CDR3 sequences. Sequences were obtained from blood T cells: a sorted CD56 or NKG2C T cell subset, CD4+ or CD8+ T cells, or bulk PBMC T cells (not recorded which). The receptors were gathered from a man younger than 30 in good health.

This chain uses TRBV12-3 or TRBV12-4 with TRBJ1-6; with no DNA, the TCRdb D assignment of TRBD1 cannot be verified. The CDR3 extends over 13 amino acids. CDR3 protein: CASRQGSSSPLHF.

The chain is built from TRBV29-1 and TRBJ2-3; the TCRdb D gene call, TRBD1, has no DNA to confirm it. CDR1 is SQVTM, CDR2 ANQGSEA, per germline. The CDR3 totals 13 residues. The CDR3 protein is CSVADRELDTQYF.

V gene TRBV29-1 combines with J gene TRBJ2-5; with no DNA, the TCRdb D assignment of TRBD2 cannot be verified. The CDR3 loop spans 13 amino acids. Germline V gives CDR1 SQVTM, CDR2 ANQGSEA. The CDR3 sequence: CSVRGLAVETQYF.

The chain couples TRBV12-3 or TRBV12-4 to TRBJ2-7; checking the TCRdb D call of TRBD1 is not possible without DNA. The CDR3 runs 13 residues. The CDR3 reads CASSPGRRYEQYF.

The J gene is TRBJ2-1, the V gene TRBV24-1; there is no DNA to check the TCRdb D call of TRBD2. Germline values: CDR1 KGHDR, CDR2 SFDVKD. The CDR3 extends over 11 amino acids. CDR3 sequence: CATGRLDGQFF.

The chain carries TRBV27 and TRBJ2-3; the D gene TCRdb calls, TRBD1, cannot be checked with no DNA. The germline gives CDR1 MNHEY, CDR2 SMNVEV (reference sequence). The CDR3 is 15 residues long. The CDR3 region is CASSSYRTSTDTQYF.

The chain combines TRBV10-3 with TRBJ2-3; TCRdb lists TRBD2, though no DNA is available to test this call. The germline CDR1 and CDR2 sequences are ENHRY and SYGVKD. The CDR3 has 14 residues. The CDR3 reads CATSTSGSADTQYF.

The V and J genes are TRBV12-3 or TRBV12-4 and TRBJ2-3. This CDR3 region has 18 residues. The CDR3 protein is CASSRWDSGNGYTDTQYF.

The chain uses TRBV12-3 or TRBV12-4 and TRBJ2-7. This CDR3 has 12 residues. CDR3: CASSFDLRRPYF.

V usage is TRBV27 and J usage is TRBJ2-5; TCRdb's D call, TRBD2, is unchecked because there is no DNA. Germline V gene data show CDR1 as MNHEY and CDR2 as SMNVEV (reference sequence). The CDR3 covers 12 residues. The CDR3 is CASSDWRGTQYF.

The rearrangement joins TRBV7-9 to TRBJ2-3; there is no DNA to check the TCRdb D call of TRBD2. Germline V lookup: CDR1 SEHNR, CDR2 FQNEAQ (reference sequence). The CDR3 length is 17 residues. The chain's CDR3 is CASSPGGLAGGTDTQYF.

The chain employs TRBV20-1 and TRBJ2-2; lacking DNA, the TRBD1 call made by TCRdb goes unchecked. The CDR3 covers 16 residues. Germline-derived CDR1 and CDR2 are DFQATT and SNEGSKA (reference sequence). This CDR3 reads CSARDRQGVNGGELFF.

CDR3 residues: CSALSREEAYNEQFF. The V gene is TRBV20-1, the J gene TRBJ2-1; TCRdb selects TRBD1, and the lack of DNA leaves this call unchecked. This CDR3 has 15 residues. Germline CDR1 is DFQATT and CDR2 is SNEGSKA (reference sequence).

The CDR3 sequence: CASSDSLAGELFF. V and J are TRBV6-1 and TRBJ2-2. The CDR3 loop spans 13 amino acids. Germline V lookup: CDR1 MNHNS, CDR2 SASEGT.

The genes are TRBV6-1 and TRBJ2-2; lacking DNA, the TRBD1 call made by TCRdb goes unchecked. The CDR3 runs 15 residues. Germline V CDR1 and CDR2: MNHNS, SASEGT. CDR3 sequence reads: CASSPTGSGAGELFF.

CDR3 amino acids: CASSTGGNSNQPQHF. V is TRBV18 and J is TRBJ1-5. This CDR3 is 15 amino acids long. The germline gives CDR1 KGHSH, CDR2 LQKENI.

This chain links TRBV5-1 with TRBJ2-2; as DNA is missing, the TRBD1 call by TCRdb cannot be tested. The CDR3 sequence is 16 residues long. Germline V gives CDR1 SGHRS, CDR2 YFSETQ. CDR3: CASSYSGGRGTGELFF.

The chain's CDR3 is CASSEVPGTFPYEQYF. This chain links TRBV6-1 with TRBJ2-7; TCRdb designates TRBD1, a call that cannot be tested without DNA. The germline V gene has CDR1 MNHNS and CDR2 SASEGT. CDR3 length: 16 amino acids.

The chain links TRBV2 to TRBJ1-6; there is no DNA to check the TCRdb D call of TRBD1. Germline V CDR1 and CDR2: SNHLY, FYNNEI. The CDR3 is 15 residues long. CDR3 sequence: CASSDSDSTYSPLHF.

J is TRBJ2-1 and V is TRBV29-1; lacking DNA, the TRBD1 call made by TCRdb goes unchecked. Germline lookup yields CDR1 SQVTM and CDR2 ANQGSEA. CDR3 length: 16 residues. The CDR3 here is CSVIGPRTGWGNEQFF.

The chain links TRBV27 to TRBJ2-1; TCRdb proposes TRBD2, but this gene call is untestable without DNA. CDR3 length: 16 residues. Germline V gene sequence: CDR1 MNHEY, CDR2 SMNVEV (reference sequence). CDR3 sequence: CASSSSGLAGSNEQFF.

The chain joins TRBV7-8 to TRBJ2-3; the D call of TRBD2 rests on TCRdb alone, since no DNA is present to check it. CDR1 is SGHVS and CDR2 is FQNEAQ in the germline V gene. The CDR3 loop spans 17 amino acids. The CDR3 sequence is CASSPHRPLAGEDTQYF.

The chain employs TRBV20-1 and TRBJ2-5. CDR3 size: 14 residues. Germline CDR1 and CDR2: DFQATT and SNEGSKA (reference sequence). CDR3: CSASGLGSGETQYF.

This sequence joins TRBV29-1 and TRBJ2-7. Per germline, CDR1 SQVTM and CDR2 ANQGSEA. The CDR3 is 13 amino acids. CDR3 sequence: CSVARDAAYEQYF.

The V gene is TRBV5-1, the J gene TRBJ1-1. Germline CDR1 reads SGHRS; CDR2 reads YFSETQ. The CDR3 loop spans 14 amino acids. The CDR3: CASSIETYDTEAFF.

The rearrangement uses TRBV11-3 and TRBJ2-1; TCRdb outputs TRBD2, but without DNA this stays unchecked. Germline assignment: CDR1 SGHNT and CDR2 YENEEA. The CDR3 runs 19 residues. CDR3 in amino acids: CASSLVSTSSPRYYNEQFF.

V and J are TRBV18 and TRBJ1-4; TCRdb gives TRBD1 as the D gene, but with no DNA this cannot be confirmed. Germline V CDR1 and CDR2: KGHSH, LQKENI. The CDR3 extends over 14 amino acids. CDR3 protein: CASSRDRGNEKLFF. Full variable domain (remainder filled in from reference TRBV18 and TRBJ1-4): NAGVMQNPRHLVRRRGQEARLRCSPMKGHSHVYWYRQLPEEGLKFMVYLQKENIIDESGMPKERFSAEFPKEGPSILRIQQVVRGDSAAYFCASSRDRGNEKLFFGSGTQLSVL.